The source of this T cell receptor (beta chain) is a study of human T cells and chemical hapten exposure. General study results and limits: High-frequency TCRs, those above 1 in 1000, stayed the same after DPC sensitization.

MiXCR was run by TCRdb on the RACE reads, yielding one entry per CDR3 protein. The sample holds roughly 130,000 distinct CDR3 sequences; around 11% are singletons and the top ten take around 2.5%. The time point was: patch test 3, about 24 weeks after DPC sensitization. Documented treatment: therapeutic diphenylcyclopropenone sensitization with weekly scalp DPC. This CDR3 has 16 residues. Germline-derived CDR1 and CDR2 are SQVTM and ANQGSEA. V lost 0 bases, J lost 1 base, and 15 bases lay in between. Regarding this clonotype: Its antigen is not identified.

This receptor was identified in a woman aged 50 to 65 with alopecia areata. Some clones in this sample may be carry-over from other donors' samples. The input for sequencing was whole blood, taken in connection with sensitization to the hapten diphenylcyclopropenone (DPC). J is TRBJ1-1 and V is TRBV29-1, with a tentative D call TRBD1 (6 bases). CDR3 in amino acids: CSVEDFPGQQNTEAFF. DNA for the CDR3: TGCAGCGTTGAAGATTTTCCAGGACAGCAGAACACTGAAGCTTTCTTT. The complete variable domain, with remaining parts taken from reference TRBV29-1 and TRBJ1-1, reads SAVISQKPSRDICQRGTSLTIQCQVDSQVTMMFWYRQQPGQSLTLIATANQGSEATYESGFVIDKFPISRPNLTFSTLTVSNMSPEDSSIYLCSVEDFPGQQNTEAFFGQGTRLTVV.